This T cell receptor (beta chain) emerged from a study of cytomegalovirus exposure and HLA in healthy donors. Study-wide points: Three CMV-associated chains were confirmed in vitro to be specific for CMV antigens. According to the study, around 160 TCR beta chains were cytomegalovirus-associated.

Both 60 Vbeta primers and 13 Jbeta primers went into the PCR. Clones were read by immunoSEQ multiplex PCR, and TCRdb kept only the in-frame ones, dropping some. This repertoire shows some 150,000 clones, 70% to 80% found once; its top ten account for under 2.5%. Nominal health characterized the donors when sampled, though unrecorded immune exposures were likely. This clone was seen just once. Its antigen is currently unknown. V was pared by 0 bases and J by 4 bases, with 4 bases of the junction left unmatched. The CDR3 runs 16 residues. In germline, CDR1 is LGHNA, CDR2 YSLEER. Sequencing used PBMCs. This receptor was identified in a man aged 30 to 45 in good health and CMV-seronegative. This sequence joins TRBV4-3 and TRBJ1-5, with 9 bases that match TRBD1. The CDR3 is CASSQDGTGSNQPQHF. Written as DNA, the CDR3 is TGCGCCAGCAGCCAAGACGGGACAGGGAGTAATCAGCCCCAGCATTTT.